Below, 18 T cell receptor beta chains from the same sample are listed, as sequenced in a study of T cell responses to AZD1222 COVID-19 vaccine. Repertoires were generated with immunoSEQ multiplex PCR, while TCRdb's copy carries only in-frame clones and drops some. Among around 260,000 clones listed, more than 85% were seen once. Sample: peripheral blood, taken on day 0 of AZD1222 vaccination. The receptor source for this set is an adult in good health.

V gene TRBV7-8 combines with J gene TRBJ2-1, with TRBD2 identical over 12 bases. The CDR3 sequence is 18 residues long. In germline, CDR1 is SGHVS, CDR2 FQNEAQ. Losses at the gene ends were 3 bases for V and 7 bases for J; bases not matched to a gene: 13. The CDR3 coding sequence is TGTGCCAGCAGCTTGGGAGGACTAGCGGGGCCGGTGAGGAATGAGCAGTTCTTC. Protein: CASSLGGLAGPVRNEQFF.

V gene TRBV28 combines with J gene TRBJ1-1; D gene uncertain. Germline assignment: CDR1 MDHEN and CDR2 SYDVKM. The ends were cut back, 6 bases at V and 5 bases at J, with 13 bases in the middle. There are 13 residues in the CDR3. CDR3: CASSPRGRTEAFF. CDR3 DNA: TGTGCCAGCAGCCCCCGTGGCAGGACTGAAGCTTTCTTT.

The chain links TRBV6-1 to TRBJ2-7; 9 bases line up with TRBD1. Germline CDR1 is MNHNS and CDR2 is SASEGT. CDR3 length: 15 amino acids. V lost 2 bases to trimming and J lost 2 bases; unmatched junction nucleotides: 4. CDR3 coding DNA: TGTGCCAGCAGTGAACCGGGACAGGGAACCTACGAGCAGTACTTC. This translates into CASSEPGQGTYEQYF.

The rearrangement joins TRBV7-6 to TRBJ2-2; a weak D match, TRBD2 (6 bases). Germline V lookup: CDR1 SGHVS, CDR2 FNYEAQ. Trimming shortened V by 5 bases and J by 2 bases, and 12 bases separated the two germline ends. CDR3 length: 15 amino acids. The DNA of the CDR3 is TGTGCCAGCAGCCACGGGACTCTTAACACCGGGGAGCTGTTTTTT. Amino acids: CASSHGTLNTGELFF.

This sequence joins TRBV9 and TRBJ2-7; possibly TRBD2 for D (5 bases). V was shortened by 4 bases and J by 3 bases, with 14 bases between the two germline ends. CDR3 length: 14 amino acids. The germline CDR1 and CDR2 sequences are SGDLS and YYNGEE. CDR3 bases: TGTGCCAGCAGCTTAGGACTCGTCGACTACGAGCAGTACTTC. Its translation: CASSLGLVDYEQYF.

The chain links TRBV9 to TRBJ1-6; 7 bases agree with TRBD1. The V gene's germline CDR1 is SGDLS and CDR2 YYNGEE. With V trimmed by 0 bases and J by 5 bases, 8 bases remained unmatched. The CDR3 has 17 residues. Written as DNA, the CDR3 is TGTGCCAGCAGCGTAGCTGTAGGGGGCGATCATAATTCACCCCTCCACTTT. As protein: CASSVAVGGDHNSPLHF.

This CDR3 is CASSLGPALAGVGDEQFF. CDR3 sequence (DNA): TGTGCCAGCAGCTTGGGCCCTGCTCTAGCGGGAGTCGGGGATGAGCAGTTCTTC. V is TRBV5-4 and J is TRBJ2-1; TRBD2 matches 10 bases. The CDR3 loop spans 18 amino acids. After removal of 0 bases from V and 8 bases from J, the junction contained 14 bases not matched to a gene. Germline lookup yields CDR1 SGHNT and CDR2 YYREEE (reference sequence).

CDR3 nucleotides: TGTGCCAGCAGTTTGGCCAGGGGGCCCACTGAAGCTTTCTTT. Its protein product is CASSLARGPTEAFF. The rearrangement links TRBV27 to TRBJ1-1; 8 bases map to TRBD1. The CDR3 consists of 14 residues. CDR1 is MNHEY, CDR2 SMNVEV, per germline (reference sequence). The J segment lost 4 bases and the V segment lost 3 bases, leaving 4 bases of the junction unmatched.

V is TRBV7-3 and J is TRBJ2-7, with 11 bases that match TRBD1. This CDR3 comprises 13 residues. The germline V gene has CDR1 SGHTA and CDR2 FQGTGA. J lost 7 bases, V lost 5 bases, and 4 bases had no gene match. The CDR3 DNA follows: TGTGCCAGCAGCCCCGGGACAGGGGGGGAGCAGTACTTC. Its translation: CASSPGTGGEQYF.

V and J are TRBV28 and TRBJ1-1, with D unclear. The ends were cut back, 1 base at V and 11 bases at J, with 8 bases in the middle. The germline V gene has CDR1 MDHEN and CDR2 SYDVKM. The CDR3 is 11 amino acids. CDR3 DNA sequence: TGTGCCAGCAGTTTATCGGGCAGGGCTTTCTTT. Translation: CASSLSGRAFF.

V usage is TRBV5-1 and J usage is TRBJ1-2, with 10 bases aligning to TRBD1. Germline-derived CDR1 and CDR2 are SGHRS and YFSETQ. This CDR3 has 19 residues. The V and J ends lost 2 bases and 6 bases, in that order; junction bases with no gene match: 19. The CDR3 region has the DNA TGCGCCAGCAGCTTCCTGCTTCGGGACAGGGGCGTTAGGGGAGATGGCTACACCTTC. Amino acids: CASSFLLRDRGVRGDGYTF.

This chain joins TRBV28 and TRBJ1-6, with D perhaps TRBD1 (5 bases). This CDR3 is 16 amino acids long. Germline lookup yields CDR1 MDHEN and CDR2 SYDVKM. Trimming cost V 6 bases and J 0 bases, with 12 bases left between them. The CDR3 region has the DNA TGTGCCAGCAGGCGACGGGGGAGCTCCTATAATTCACCCCTCCACTTT. It encodes CASRRRGSSYNSPLHF.

The rearrangement uses TRBV6-2 or TRBV6-3 and TRBJ1-5; a weak D match, TRBD1 (5 bases). The germline V and J ends were trimmed by 3 bases and 7 bases, with 13 bases remaining between them. Germline CDR1 reads MNHEY; CDR2 reads SVGEGT. This CDR3 has 14 residues. The CDR3 DNA sequence: TGTGCCAGCAGTTATCAGGGTTCGAGACAGCCCCAGCATTTT. Residues: CASSYQGSRQPQHF.

This chain uses TRBV29-1 with TRBJ1-1; 10 positions match TRBD1. The CDR3 loop spans 15 amino acids. V shed 8 bases, J shed 0 bases, and the junction held 9 bases outside the gene matches. Germline values: CDR1 SQVTM, CDR2 ANQGSEA. CDR3 sequence reads: CSTTGGEDMNTEAFF. The CDR3 region has the DNA TGCAGCACGACAGGGGGCGAAGACATGAACACTGAAGCTTTCTTT. The full variable domain, with the rest looked up from reference TRBV29-1 and TRBJ1-1, is SAVISQKPSRDICQRGTSLTIQCQVDSQVTMMFWYRQQPGQSLTLIATANQGSEATYESGFVIDKFPISRPNLTFSTLTVSNMSPEDSSIYLCSTTGGEDMNTEAFFGQGTRLTVV.

The chain combines TRBV6-2 or TRBV6-3 with TRBJ2-1; 9 nucleotides line up with TRBD2. The germline V gene has CDR1 MNHEY and CDR2 SVGEGT. Unmatched junction bases numbered 11, after V lost 2 bases and J lost 6 bases. The CDR3 is 17 amino acids. CDR3 loop: CASSYAGVSSGSNEQFF. CDR3 DNA sequence: TGTGCCAGCAGTTACGCCGGGGTAAGTAGCGGGAGCAATGAGCAGTTCTTC.

The chain uses TRBV28 and TRBJ2-6, with unresolved D. The CDR3 runs to 15 residues. V lost 8 bases to trimming and J lost 0 bases, with 11 bases between them. Germline V CDR1 and CDR2: MDHEN, SYDVKM. The chain's CDR3 is CASGQIASGANVLTF. CDR3 sequence (DNA): TGTGCCAGCGGCCAGATCGCCTCTGGGGCCAACGTCCTGACTTTC.

The chain employs TRBV21-1 and TRBJ1-5; the listed D gene, TRBD1, was not tested against the DNA. TRBV21-1 has pseudogene status. The CDR3 consists of 14 residues. CDR3 in DNA: TGTGCCAGGACGGGGCAGGGGATGGATCAGCCCCAGCATTTT. This sequence encodes CARTGQGMDQPQHF.

V is TRBV19 and J is TRBJ2-1; 11 nucleotides match TRBD1. The CDR3 is made up of 15 amino acids. Germline CDR1 reads LNHDA; CDR2 reads SQIVND (reference sequence). Trimming removed 6 bases from V and 10 bases from J; junction bases left unmatched: 11. Here the CDR3 DNA reads TGTGCCAGTAGCGGGCCGGGACAGGGGGTCGAAGAGCAGTTCTTC. Translated, it gives CASSGPGQGVEEQFF.